Shown below are 30 T cell receptor beta chains from a single sample sequenced in a study of blood T cell repertoires in COVID-19. The data were produced by immunoSEQ multiplex PCR, yet TCRdb's version contains in-frame clones alone and is incomplete. This repertoire shows under 150,000 clones, less than 90% found once; its top ten account for about 40%. Sequencing was performed on peripheral blood. All receptors come from a human donor in a cohort sampled during active COVID-19.

J is TRBJ1-2 and V is TRBV5-1, with D possibly being TRBD1 (5 bases). This CDR3 comprises 11 residues. Germline loops: CDR1 SGHRS, CDR2 YFSETQ. V dropped 0 bases and J dropped 13 bases, with 10 bases sitting between them. The CDR3 DNA reads TGCGCCAGCAGCTTGGATGTGGGGCTCACCTTC. Residues: CASSLDVGLTF.

The chain couples TRBV4-2 to TRBJ2-1, with 12 bases matching TRBD2. Trimming at V came to 0 bases and at J to 10 bases, leaving 10 bases not matched to a gene. The CDR3 runs to 17 residues. In germline, CDR1 is LGHNA, CDR2 YNFKEQ. The CDR3 loop reads CASSQDGAWTSGAEQFF. CDR3 in DNA: TGTGCCAGCAGCCAAGATGGGGCGTGGACTAGCGGGGCGGAGCAGTTCTTC.

The chain uses TRBV5-6 and TRBJ1-2; no clear D. V gave up 4 bases and J gave up 5 bases, with 15 bases separating them. CDR3 length equals 14 residues. In germline, CDR1 is SGHDT, CDR2 YYEEEE. The CDR3 DNA sequence: TGTGCCAGCAGCGTAGGGTTGGCGGGATATGGCTACACCTTC. As protein: CASSVGLAGYGYTF.

The rearrangement uses TRBV19 and TRBJ1-2; 12 bases are shared with TRBD1. The CDR3 spans 15 residues. Germline V gene data show CDR1 as LNHDA and CDR2 as SQIVND (reference sequence). V was pared by 5 bases and J by 7 bases, with 8 bases of the junction left unmatched. The chain's CDR3 is CASSPRDRGPSGYTF. For the CDR3, the DNA is TGTGCCAGTAGTCCAAGGGACAGGGGGCCCAGTGGCTACACCTTC.

This rearrangement joins TRBV6-5 to TRBJ1-6, with D maybe TRBD1 (5 bases). Trimming cost V 6 bases and J 3 bases, with 12 bases left between them. This CDR3 comprises 15 residues. Germline values: CDR1 MNHEY, CDR2 SVGAGI. The CDR3 DNA reads TGTGCCAGCAGCAAAAACACAGGCTATAATTCACCCCTCCACTTT. Protein sequence: CASSKNTGYNSPLHF.

V and J are TRBV28 and TRBJ1-5; D is ambiguous. The CDR3 totals 13 residues. V was cut by 5 bases and J by 7 bases, with 12 bases left in between. Germline V gene sequence: CDR1 MDHEN, CDR2 SYDVKM. The CDR3 loop is CASSLPGVQPQHF. For the CDR3, the DNA is TGTGCCAGCAGTCTCCCTGGAGTACAGCCCCAGCATTTT.

The J gene is TRBJ1-5, the V gene TRBV2; TRBD1 might be the D (5 bases). The germline CDR1 and CDR2 sequences are SNHLY and FYNNEI. V lost 4 bases and J 4 bases, leaving 11 bases between the germline ends. This CDR3 is 14 amino acids long. The CDR3 is CASSGRGPNQPQHF. The CDR3, as DNA: TGTGCCAGCAGTGGGAGGGGCCCAAATCAGCCCCAGCATTTT. Full variable domain (rest looked up from reference TRBV2 and TRBJ1-5): EPEVTQTPSHQVTQMGQEVILRCVPISNHLYFYWYRQILGQKVEFLVSFYNNEISEKSEIFDDQFSVERPDGSNFTLKIRSTKLEDSAMYFCASSGRGPNQPQHFGDGTRLSIL.

The chain carries TRBV19 and TRBJ1-1; D gene uncertain. The CDR3 extends over 13 amino acids. V lost 8 bases and J lost 5, with 15 bases in between. The germline V gene has CDR1 LNHDA and CDR2 SQIVND (reference sequence). This chain's CDR3 is CASSYRSGTEAFF. CDR3 coding DNA: TGTGCCAGTTCCTACCGTAGCGGGACTGAAGCTTTCTTT.

The genes are TRBV5-1 and TRBJ2-1, with D possibly being TRBD2 (6 bases). CDR3 length: 14 residues. Between the trimmed V and J ends, which lost 2 bases and 4 bases, there was a span of 10 bases. CDR1 is SGHRS, CDR2 YFSETQ, per germline. CDR3 nucleotide sequence: TGCGCCAGCAGCTTCGGCGGGGCTTACAATGAGCAGTTCTTC. Translating gives CASSFGGAYNEQFF. Supplemented by reference TRBV5-1 and TRBJ2-1, the full variable domain reads KAGVTQTPRYLIKTRGQQVTLSCSPISGHRSVSWYQQTPGQGLQFLFEYFSETQRNKGNFPGRFSGRQFSNSRSEMNVSTLELGDSALYLCASSFGGAYNEQFFGPGTRLTVL.

The rearrangement joins TRBV7-8 to TRBJ2-7; the D gene is possibly TRBD2 (6 bases). The germline V gene encodes CDR1 SGHVS and CDR2 FQNEAQ. CDR3 length: 13 residues. V lost 7 bases, J lost 7 bases, and 17 bases lay in between. In DNA, the CDR3 is TGTGCCAGCACCAACACGCACGGGGGAGAGCAGTACTTC. This gives the protein CASTNTHGGEQYF.

This clone was seen a single time. The J gene is TRBJ2-3, the V gene TRBV2; 7 bases line up with TRBD2. Germline loops: CDR1 SNHLY, CDR2 FYNNEI. This CDR3 region has 13 residues. With 8 bases clipped from V and 4 bases from J, the junction kept 6 bases outside the gene matches. Here the CDR3 DNA reads TGTGCCAGCCAGCGGGGTTGGGCAGATACGCAGTATTTT. Translated, it gives CASQRGWADTQYF.

This clone has just a few counts. This chain joins TRBV19 and TRBJ2-7, with 9 bases lining up with TRBD1. The V gene's germline CDR1 is LNHDA and CDR2 SQIVND (reference sequence). This CDR3 has 15 residues. Trimming removed 4 bases from V and 2 bases from J; junction bases left unmatched: 6. The CDR3 nucleotides read TGTGCCAGTAGTACTCCGGGACAGGGCGCCTACGAGCAGTACTTC. It translates to CASSTPGQGAYEQYF.

This rearrangement joins TRBV6-5 to TRBJ1-2, with 7 bases lining up with TRBD1. Germline V gene lookup returns CDR1 MNHEY and CDR2 SVGAGI. V lost 4 bases and J lost 14; bases outside the gene matches: 10. The CDR3 has 12 amino acids. The CDR3 is CASSLWGTAVTF. CDR3 DNA sequence: TGTGCCAGCAGTTTGTGGGGGACAGCCGTTACCTTC.

The DNA for the CDR3 is TGTGCCAGCAGCTTAGTTCAAAACACTGAAGCTTTCTTT. Protein product: CASSLVQNTEAFF. This chain joins TRBV11-2 and TRBJ1-1; no definite D call. Germline-derived CDR1 and CDR2 are SGHAT and FQNNGV. CDR3 size: 13 residues. V was pared by 1 base and J by 2 bases, with 5 bases between.

V gene TRBV7-8 combines with J gene TRBJ2-2, with a possible D match to TRBD1 (6 bases). The length of the CDR3 is 13 residues. Germline lookup yields CDR1 SGHVS and CDR2 FQNEAQ. Trimming cost V 5 bases and J 4 bases, with 8 bases left between them. CDR3 sequence reads: CASSTGTTGELFF. The CDR3, as DNA: TGTGCCAGCAGCACAGGGACCACCGGGGAGCTGTTTTTT.

J is TRBJ2-4 and V is TRBV19; a weak D match, TRBD1 (6 bases). Germline CDR1 is LNHDA and CDR2 is SQIVND (reference sequence). The CDR3 runs to 15 residues. Trimming removed 4 bases from V and 6 bases from J, with 16 bases in between. Written as DNA, the CDR3 is TGTGCCAGTAGTACCCAATACCGAGGGGGAAACATTCAGTACTTC. As protein: CASSTQYRGGNIQYF.

This chain joins TRBV6-6 and TRBJ2-1; perhaps TRBD2 as D (6 bases). Germline CDR1 is MNHNY and CDR2 is SVGAGI (reference sequence). The CDR3 has 13 amino acids. Trimming took 5 bases from V and 9 from J, leaving 14 bases between them. The chain's CDR3 is CASSTGLLGEQFF. In DNA form, the CDR3 reads TGTGCCAGCAGTACCGGACTACTTGGTGAGCAGTTCTTC.

The chain is built from TRBV10-3 and TRBJ1-1; unclear D gene. V was trimmed by 6 bases and J by 1 base, leaving 6 bases between them. This CDR3 is 12 amino acids long. Germline V gene lookup returns CDR1 ENHRY and CDR2 SYGVKD. The CDR3 region has the DNA TGTGCCATCAGGGCAGGGAACACTGAAGCTTTCTTT. This sequence encodes CAIRAGNTEAFF.

CDR3 DNA sequence: TGTGCCAGCTCTCCGCAGGGTGGATATAATTCACCCCTCCACTTT. Translation: CASSPQGGYNSPLHF. The rearrangement uses TRBV18 and TRBJ1-6; D may be TRBD1 (5 bases). The germline V gene encodes CDR1 KGHSH and CDR2 LQKENI. Trimming pared 6 bases from V and 4 bases from J, leaving 13 bases between. The CDR3 contains 15 residues.

V usage is TRBV6-2 or TRBV6-3 and J usage is TRBJ1-2; 7 nucleotides align to TRBD1. V shed 2 bases, J shed 7 bases, and the junction held 10 bases outside the gene matches. Germline V gives CDR1 MNHEY, CDR2 SVGEGT. The CDR3 runs 15 residues. CDR3 bases: TGTGCCAGCAGTTACCCTGGGACAGATGTCCTTGGCTACACCTTC. Amino acid sequence: CASSYPGTDVLGYTF.

The chain employs TRBV5-1 and TRBJ2-2; 14 bases fit TRBD2. The CDR3 loop spans 16 amino acids. J was trimmed by 7 bases and V by 4 bases; bases with no gene match: 6. Looked up from germline, CDR1 is SGHRS and CDR2 is YFSETQ. The CDR3 bases are TGCGCCAGCAGCCCAGGGACTAGCGGGGGAGACGGGGAGCTGTTTTTT. It is translated as CASSPGTSGGDGELFF.

The chain carries TRBV6-1 and TRBJ1-1; D gene uncertain. V was cut by 3 bases and J by 8 bases, with 13 bases left in between. The CDR3 has 13 amino acids. Germline CDR1 is MNHNS and CDR2 is SASEGT. CDR3 sequence: CASSEVDLAEAFF. CDR3 DNA sequence: TGTGCCAGCAGTGAGGTGGACCTAGCAGAAGCTTTCTTT.

The chain combines TRBV10-3 with TRBJ2-6; 9 nucleotides line up with TRBD1. V lost 10 bases and J lost 2; bases outside the gene matches: 6. In germline, CDR1 is ENHRY, CDR2 SYGVKD. The CDR3 contains 15 residues. The DNA of the CDR3 is TGTGCCACCGGGGACAGGGCCCCTGGGGCCAACGTCCTGACTTTC. This gives the protein CATGDRAPGANVLTF.

This clone was counted a single time. This chain connects TRBV2 to TRBJ1-2; weak D call: TRBD1 (6 bases). From germline, CDR1 is SNHLY and CDR2 FYNNEI. The CDR3 sequence is 11 residues long. Trimming cost V 11 bases and J 7 bases, with 14 bases left between them. In DNA form, the CDR3 reads TGTGCCCCTCGGGGGGCCAGTGGCTACACCTTC. Amino acid sequence: CAPRGASGYTF.

The chain uses TRBV19 and TRBJ1-5; possibly TRBD1 for D (5 bases). There are 14 residues in the CDR3. In germline, CDR1 is LNHDA, CDR2 SQIVND (reference sequence). V lost 3 bases, J lost 1 base, and 7 bases lay in between. The CDR3 nucleotides are TGTGCCAGTAGTATGGCAGGGAGCAATCAGCCCCAGCATTTT. Its protein is CASSMAGSNQPQHF.

This sequence joins TRBV10-3 and TRBJ2-2, with 8 bases fitting TRBD2. The V gene's germline CDR1 is ENHRY and CDR2 SYGVKD. The CDR3 sequence is 15 residues long. The J segment lost 0 bases and the V segment lost 6 bases, leaving 3 bases of the junction unmatched. Written as DNA, the CDR3 is TGTGCCATCAGGAGCGGGGGATCGAACACCGGGGAGCTGTTTTTT. This codes for CAIRSGGSNTGELFF.

This sequence joins TRBV18 and TRBJ2-3; perhaps TRBD1 as D (6 bases). The V and J ends lost 4 bases and 2 bases respectively, with 10 bases between them. The CDR3 covers 14 residues. Germline values: CDR1 KGHSH, CDR2 LQKENI. In DNA, the CDR3 is TGTGCCAGCTCACTCGACAGGAACACAGATACGCAGTATTTT. As protein: CASSLDRNTDTQYF.

The chain uses TRBV7-2 and TRBJ2-7; TRBD1 agrees at 8 bases. Germline V CDR1 and CDR2: SGHTA, FQGNSA. The CDR3 has 14 amino acids. Trimming removed 6 bases from V and 3 bases from J; junction bases left unmatched: 7. In DNA, the CDR3 is TGTGCCAGCAGTCTTCAGGGGACAGGCTACGAGCAGTACTTC. Its translation: CASSLQGTGYEQYF.

This clone was detected a few times. The rearrangement uses TRBV9 and TRBJ1-6; 8 bases line up with TRBD1. CDR1 is SGDLS, CDR2 YYNGEE, per germline. This CDR3 is built from 15 residues. V lost 0 bases and J lost 7; bases outside the gene matches: 3. The CDR3 DNA is TGTGCCAGCAGCGTAGGGACAGGGAAGAATTCACCCCTCCACTTT. Protein: CASSVGTGKNSPLHF. Based on the CDR3 plus reference TRBV9 and TRBJ1-6, the full variable domain is DSGVTQTPKHLITATGQRVTLRCSPRSGDLSVYWYQQSLDQGLQFLIQYYNGEERAKGNILERFSAQQFPDLHSELNLSSLELGDSALYFCASSVGTGKNSPLHFGNGTRLTVT.

This clone was seen only once. The chain carries TRBV5-1 and TRBJ1-1, with 8 bases fitting TRBD1. V trimming: 0 bases; J trimming: 6 bases; junction bases outside the gene matches: 7. This CDR3 is 15 amino acids long. Germline CDR1 reads SGHRS; CDR2 reads YFSETQ. CDR3 nucleotide sequence: TGCGCCAGCAGCTTGGGGGACAGGATACCACCTGAAGCTTTCTTT. Translated, it gives CASSLGDRIPPEAFF.